Given below is one T cell receptor beta chain in context. This table comes from immunoSEQ multiplex PCR, and its TCRdb copy is limited to in-frame clones, with some not included. The data show 60,000 to 85,000 clones, 94% seen once. Germline V lookup: CDR1 SEHNR, CDR2 FQNEAQ (reference sequence). Trimming removed 1 base from V and 3 bases from J, with 9 bases in between. This CDR3 has 15 residues. The sample comes from a study of cytomegalovirus exposure and HLA in healthy donors. Study overall: The 90 to 150 validation repertoires were produced on the same platform as the 670 or so repertoires of the first cohort. This was reported in a later analysis.

The sequenced sample consisted of PBMCs. The chain joins TRBV7-9 to TRBJ2-2, with D maybe TRBD1 (5 bases). The receptor's source is a man aged 18 to 29 in good health and CMV-seropositive. The CDR3 sequence: CASSLGGRDTGELFF. The DNA of the CDR3 is TGTGCCAGCAGCTTAGGAGGCAGGGACACCGGGGAGCTGTTTTTT.